Only a few counts were recorded for the clone carrying this T cell receptor (beta chain). The antigen is unknown. These data originate in a study of metastatic and nonmetastatic thyroid tumors. Points from the study as a whole: Significantly greater TCR beta diversity was reportedly found in malignant thyroid tumors than in benign nodules (in blood and tumor).

Before thyroid surgery, none of the patients had received any treatment. MiXCR reprocessed the PCR reads for TCRdb. This sample has about 20,000 clones, with roughly 22% found just once. Material for sequencing was tumor tissue. The receptor was isolated from a female donor with papillary thyroid cancer or a benign thyroid nodule (not recorded which). Some clones in this sample may be carry-over from other donors' samples.

CDR3 region: CASSDQAGTGELFF. Here the CDR3 DNA reads TGTGCCAGCAGTGACCAAGCGGGGACCGGGGAGCTGTTTTTT. This chain links TRBV6-1 with TRBJ2-2; 7 bases match TRBD2. Germline trimming cut 3 bases from V and 5 bases from J; bases unmatched to any gene: 3. The CDR3 totals 14 residues. CDR1 is MNHNS, CDR2 SASEGT, per germline.